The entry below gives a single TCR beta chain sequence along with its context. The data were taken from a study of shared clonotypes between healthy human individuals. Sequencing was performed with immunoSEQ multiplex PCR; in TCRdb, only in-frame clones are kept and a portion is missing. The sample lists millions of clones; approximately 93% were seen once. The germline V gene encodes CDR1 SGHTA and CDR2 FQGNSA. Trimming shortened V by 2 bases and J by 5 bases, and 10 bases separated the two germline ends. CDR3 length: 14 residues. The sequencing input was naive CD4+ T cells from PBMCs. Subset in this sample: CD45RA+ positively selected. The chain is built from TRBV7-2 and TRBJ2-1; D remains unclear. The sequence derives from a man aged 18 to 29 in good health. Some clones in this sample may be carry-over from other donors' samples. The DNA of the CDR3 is TGTGCCAGCAGCTTATCAAGGACGGACAATGAGCAGTTCTTC. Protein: CASSLSRTDNEQFF.